In its sample, the clone carrying this T cell receptor beta chain was seen many times. Its specificity is unknown. This entry is derived from a study of regulatory T cells in long-lasting Graves disease. As for time point: newly diagnosed GD, antithyroid drugs for less than 3 months. PBMC-derived RNA was used for the TCR library. Patient provenance is recorded as an endocrinology department in Xi'an, China. Study findings and constraints: Patients with persistent disease shared 2,741 public clonotypes, outpacing the 966 shared by new patients.

To make TCR beta libraries, researchers used iRepertoire HTBI primers and Arm-PCR of CDR3 regions. Per the authors' pipeline: The identification of 60 or so TRBV and 14 to 15 TRBJ segments was made across samples. Via MiXCR, TCRdb re-called the multiplex PCR reads, giving one row per CDR3 protein. TCRdb, rather than the study authors, made the V and J calls. This sample carries some 500,000 distinct CDR3 sequences, approximately 12% of them seen once, and the ten largest clones take roughly a tenth. The CDR3 sequence is 15 residues long. Trimming took 3 bases from V and 2 from J, leaving 13 bases between them. Germline values: CDR1 KGHDR, CDR2 SFDVKD. The sample also formed part of further work on T cells in Graves' hyperthyroidism and ophthalmopathy. That publication notes: RT-PCR in the first round (using the HTBI primer set) targeted the TCR CDR3.

The TCR sequence derives from a man aged 25-45 years with Graves disease. The sample here was peripheral blood mononuclear cells (PBMCs), taken at new diagnosis, from a patient treated with antithyroid drugs. The V gene is TRBV24-1, the J gene TRBJ2-7, with D perhaps matching TRBD1 (6 bases). The CDR3 coding sequence is TGTGCCACCAGTGATCCGACAGGCTCAACCTACGAGCAGTACTTC. It is translated as CATSDPTGSTYEQYF.